Given below is one TCR beta chain in context. Its specificity is unknown. Isolated RNA was reverse transcribed in full, so expressed TCRB transcripts were sequenced. Naive, central memory and regulatory T cell samples averaged about 4 million immunoSEQ reads each. Method: immunoSEQ multiplex PCR; TCRdb's copy keeps in-frame clones and lacks some. The sample lists about 52,000 clones, roughly two fifths occurring once. This specimen comes from a study of beta chain features in type 1 diabetes. For the study at large: Sorted cells examined across all samples numbered some 98 million. General study findings and limits: Shortening that was moderate but significant affected the TCRB CDR3s of Type 1 diabetes patients in all four CD4+ subsets.

The V gene lost 1 base and the J gene lost 1 base, with 17 bases spanning the gap. This CDR3 is built from 18 residues. CDR1 is LGHNA and CDR2 is YSLEER in the germline V gene. Based on CD45RO/CCR7/CD25/CD127/CD95/CD27, CD4+ regulatory, stem cell-like memory, naive and central memory cells were sorted. Sequenced: Tregs from blood. This sequence was found in a man in his thirties or forties with type 1 diabetes. The chain couples TRBV4-3 to TRBJ2-4; TRBD2 is a possible D gene (6 bases). Here the CDR3 reads CASSQAVGGPTAKNIQYF. CDR3 in DNA: TGCGCCAGCAGCCAAGCCGTAGGAGGGCCAACGGCCAAAAACATTCAGTACTTC.